The subject of this entry is one T cell receptor beta chain. These data originate in a study of PD-1 blockade in classical Hodgkin lymphoma. In the study overall: Nivolumab was given intravenously to patients at 3 mg/kg every 2 weeks.

Assay used: immunoSEQ multiplex PCR; TCRdb lists only in-frame clones, some missing. In the table there are some 30,000 clones, over 75% of which are singletons. J was trimmed by 0 bases and V by 3 bases; bases with no gene match: 7. The CDR3 is 16 residues long. The germline V gene has CDR1 MNHEY and CDR2 SMNVEV (reference sequence). Time point given: cycle 4 day 1 (C4D1), after 6 weeks of nivolumab. Brentuximab vedotin exposure varied among the patients, all of whom had relapsed after autologous stem cell transplantation. This specimen was peripheral blood mononuclear cells (PBMCs), taken before the fourth cycle of nivolumab. This receptor was taken from a human donor with classical Hodgkin lymphoma. This sequence joins TRBV27 and TRBJ1-1, with 7 bases lining up with TRBD1. This CDR3 is CASSFDRARLNTEAFF. The CDR3 DNA is TGTGCCAGCAGTTTCGACAGGGCAAGACTGAACACTGAAGCTTTCTTT.